This T cell receptor (beta chain) derives from a study of cytomegalovirus exposure and HLA in healthy donors. PCR was performed using 60 Vbeta and 13 Jbeta primers. Clones were read by immunoSEQ multiplex PCR, and TCRdb kept only the in-frame ones, dropping some. The sample has about 170,000 clones, over 60% seen once. Study-level points and caveats: TCR beta V segments were, for the most part, productive about 87% or about 30% of the time in an earlier analysis. In a later analysis, a missense DCLRE1C variant was linked to TCR beta V- and J-gene trimming.

CDR1 is MDHEN, CDR2 SYDVKM, per germline. Unmatched junction bases numbered 10, after V lost 4 bases and J lost 9 bases. CDR3 length: 17 amino acids. Though nominally healthy at sampling, donors likely had unrecorded immune exposures. The table lists this clone with a count of one. No antigen is known for it. The chain is built from TRBV28 and TRBJ2-1; 15 bases map to TRBD2. The sequence was collected from a woman between 45 and 65 years old in good health and CMV-seronegative. The specimen sequenced was PBMCs. In DNA form, the CDR3 reads TGTGCCAGCAGTTCGACTGGACTAGCGGGGGGGCCGAGTGAGCAGTTCTTC. It codes for CASSSTGLAGGPSEQFF.